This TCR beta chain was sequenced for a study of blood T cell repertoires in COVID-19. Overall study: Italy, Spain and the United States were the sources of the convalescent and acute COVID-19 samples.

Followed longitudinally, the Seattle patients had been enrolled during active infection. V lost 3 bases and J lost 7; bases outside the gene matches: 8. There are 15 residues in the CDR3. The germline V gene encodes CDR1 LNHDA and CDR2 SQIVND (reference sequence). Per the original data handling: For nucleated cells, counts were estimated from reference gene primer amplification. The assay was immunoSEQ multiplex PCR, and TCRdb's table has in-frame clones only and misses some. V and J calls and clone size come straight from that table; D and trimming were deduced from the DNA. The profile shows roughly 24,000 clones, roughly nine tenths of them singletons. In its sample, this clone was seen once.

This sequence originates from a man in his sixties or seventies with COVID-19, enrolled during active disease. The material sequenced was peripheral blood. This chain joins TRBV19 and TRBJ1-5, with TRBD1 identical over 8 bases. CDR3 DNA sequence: TGTGCCAGTAGTATCCACTCAGGGGGCAGGCAGCCCCAGCATTTT. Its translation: CASSIHSGGRQPQHF.